This is a list of T cell receptor beta chains from one sample in a study of human T cells and chemical hapten exposure. TCRdb passed the RACE reads through MiXCR, listing each CDR3 protein once. The table shows roughly 38,000 distinct CDR3 sequences, with 7.5% to 9% occurring only once. The source material was whole blood, sampled in connection with sensitization to the hapten diphenylcyclopropenone (DPC). The receptors were sampled from a woman between 45 and 65 years old with alopecia areata. Some clones in this sample may be carry-over from other donors' samples. Both conserved end residues are part of each CDR3. The order of the fields is J gene, V gene, D gene, clone size, CDR3 protein, CDR3 DNA. D genes are given only for firm matches. Clone size is shown for a subset of rows, as once, few, many or a class of expanded clone.

j_gene: TRBJ1-1; v_gene: TRBV5-4; d_gene: -; abundance: many; CDR3aa: CASSPPGGGNTEAFF; CDR3nt: TGTGCCAGCAGCCCCCCCGGCGGGGGCAACACTGAAGCTTTCTTT
j_gene: TRBJ1-3; v_gene: TRBV5-1; d_gene: -; abundance: many; CDR3aa: CASSLGTEGNTIYF; CDR3nt: TGCGCCAGCAGCTTGGGGACGGAGGGAAACACCATATATTTT
j_gene: TRBJ2-2; v_gene: TRBV5-1; d_gene: -; abundance: many; CDR3aa: CASSLGPAGTGELFF; CDR3nt: TGCGCCAGCAGCTTAGGTCCGGCGGGCACCGGGGAGCTGTTTTTT
j_gene: TRBJ1-1; v_gene: TRBV29-1; d_gene: -; abundance: few; CDR3aa: CSGRGPGTEAFF; CDR3nt: TGCAGCGGTCGAGGCCCGGGCACTGAAGCTTTCTTT
j_gene: TRBJ2-1; v_gene: TRBV29-1; d_gene: -; abundance: -; CDR3aa: CSVRQHEQFF; CDR3nt: TGCAGCGTCCGACAGCATGAGCAGTTCTTC
j_gene: TRBJ2-4; v_gene: TRBV29-1; d_gene: -; abundance: -; CDR3aa: CSVVPPGRNIQYF; CDR3nt: TGCAGCGTTGTCCCGCCGGGGAGAAACATTCAGTACTTC
j_gene: TRBJ2-7; v_gene: TRBV25-1; d_gene: TRBD1; abundance: many; CDR3aa: CATRQGSYEQYF; CDR3nt: TGTGCCACCCGACAGGGATCCTACGAGCAGTACTTC
j_gene: TRBJ1-5; v_gene: TRBV3-1; d_gene: -; abundance: -; CDR3aa: CASSLQSNQPQHF; CDR3nt: TGTGCCAGCAGTCTCCAGAGCAATCAGCCCCAGCATTTT
j_gene: TRBJ1-4; v_gene: TRBV18; d_gene: -; abundance: many; CDR3aa: CASSPPLRDEKLFF; CDR3nt: TGTGCCAGCTCACCACCCCTAAGGGATGAAAAACTGTTTTTT
j_gene: TRBJ1-5; v_gene: TRBV20-1; d_gene: -; abundance: -; CDR3aa: CSARVGGNQPQHF; CDR3nt: TGCAGTGCTAGAGTGGGGGGCAATCAGCCCCAGCATTTT
j_gene: TRBJ1-1; v_gene: TRBV20-1; d_gene: TRBD1; abundance: many; CDR3aa: CSAPTSYEQGDRAFF; CDR3nt: TGCAGTGCTCCGACGTCATATGAACAGGGGGACCGGGCTTTCTTT
j_gene: TRBJ1-1; v_gene: TRBV5-1; d_gene: TRBD1; abundance: few; CDR3aa: CASSLAWAGGTEAFF; CDR3nt: TGCGCCAGCAGCTTGGCCTGGGCAGGGGGAACTGAAGCTTTCTTT
j_gene: TRBJ2-7; v_gene: TRBV6-1; d_gene: TRBD2; abundance: -; CDR3aa: CASSQRESYEQYF; CDR3nt: TGTGCCAGCAGTCAGCGGGAGTCCTACGAGCAGTACTTC
j_gene: TRBJ2-3; v_gene: TRBV5-6; d_gene: TRBD2; abundance: many; CDR3aa: CASSSGTSGTDTQYF; CDR3nt: TGTGCCAGCAGCTCCGGGACTAGCGGAACAGATACGCAGTATTTT
j_gene: TRBJ2-7; v_gene: TRBV12-3/TRBV12-4; d_gene: TRBD2; abundance: few; CDR3aa: CASSLPGLVSEQYF; CDR3nt: TGTGCCAGCAGTCTCCCGGGACTAGTCTCCGAGCAGTACTTC
j_gene: TRBJ2-5; v_gene: TRBV6-6; d_gene: -; abundance: many; CDR3aa: CASSYSSGETQYF; CDR3nt: TGTGCCAGCAGTTACTCGTCCGGGGAGACCCAGTACTTC